A single sample gave rise to the 20 T cell receptor beta chains below, sequenced in a study of blood T cell repertoires in COVID-19. Some clones are missing from TCRdb's copy, which holds only in-frame ones; the method was immunoSEQ multiplex PCR. The sample consists of some 350,000 clones, about 90% of them appearing once. The specimen sequenced was PBMCs or T cells enriched from blood (not recorded which). The receptors originated from a man under 40 who had recovered from COVID-19.

The DNA of the CDR3 is TGTGCCAGCAGCGTAGGGGGCGAGGGGGAAGGCTACACCTTC. It specifies CASSVGGEGEGYTF. This rearrangement joins TRBV9 to TRBJ1-2, with a weak D call TRBD1 (6 bases). This CDR3 is 14 amino acids long. Germline CDR1 and CDR2: SGDLS and YYNGEE. V was shortened by 0 bases and J by 8 bases, with 14 bases between the two germline ends.

The gene calls are TRBV7-8 and TRBJ1-1; D is perhaps TRBD1 (6 bases). V was pared by 6 bases and J by 1 base, with 15 bases between. Per the germline V gene, CDR1 is SGHVS and CDR2 is FQNEAQ. The CDR3 is 15 amino acids. The CDR3 here is CASSFLGQPNTEAFF. In DNA form, the CDR3 reads TGTGCCAGCAGTTTCCTAGGACAGCCGAACACTGAAGCTTTCTTT.

This clone has a handful of counts. V usage is TRBV27 and J usage is TRBJ2-7, with 9 bases fitting TRBD1. Germline loops: CDR1 MNHEY, CDR2 SMNVEV (reference sequence). The CDR3 has 16 residues. V dropped 5 bases and J dropped 2; count of bases not matched to a gene: 10. The CDR3 region is CASSEHWTGDPYEQYF. For the CDR3, the DNA is TGTGCCAGCAGTGAACACTGGACAGGGGACCCCTACGAGCAGTACTTC.

The chain joins TRBV12-5 to TRBJ1-6; 7 bases agree with TRBD1. Germline CDR1 is LGHNT and CDR2 is FRNRAP. This CDR3 has 16 residues. After removal of 6 bases from V and 6 bases from J, the junction contained 11 bases not matched to a gene. The CDR3 DNA reads TGTGCTAGTGGCTCCCACCGACAGGGACCTAATTCACCCCTCCACTTT. It is translated as CASGSHRQGPNSPLHF.

The CDR3: CASSNRASGNQPQHF. DNA for the CDR3: TGTGCCAGCAGTAACAGGGCATCAGGCAATCAGCCCCAGCATTTT. The chain employs TRBV2 and TRBJ1-5; D may be TRBD1 (6 bases). Trimming pared 5 bases from V and 2 bases from J, leaving 13 bases between. Germline V gene data show CDR1 as SNHLY and CDR2 as FYNNEI. This CDR3 has 15 residues.

CDR3 nucleotides: TGTGCCAGCAGTTCAAGCTTTGGACCCCTCCACTTT. The encoded protein is CASSSSFGPLHF. V is TRBV12-3 or TRBV12-4 and J is TRBJ1-6; D is unresolved. This CDR3 is built from 12 residues. V gave up 4 bases and J gave up 12 bases, with 10 bases separating them.

V and J are TRBV5-1 and TRBJ2-3, with a tentative D call TRBD2 (5 bases). V was pared by 0 bases and J by 5 bases, with 10 bases between. The CDR3 contains 14 residues. CDR1 and CDR2 from the germline V gene are SGHRS and YFSETQ. The CDR3 spells CASSLDTGEDTQYF. DNA for the CDR3: TGCGCCAGCAGCTTGGACACCGGGGAAGATACGCAGTATTTT.

CDR3 loop: CASSPSPGAYEQYF. The CDR3 region has the DNA TGCGCCAGCAGTCCATCGCCAGGGGCCTACGAGCAGTACTTC. The gene calls are TRBV5-1 and TRBJ2-7, with D perhaps TRBD1 (6 bases). Trimming left V 5 bases short and J 2 bases short, with 14 bases between. The CDR3 contains 14 residues. The germline V gene has CDR1 SGHRS and CDR2 YFSETQ.

J is TRBJ1-1 and V is TRBV11-2, with TRBD1 matching over 12 bases. Unmatched junction bases numbered 7, after V lost 2 bases and J lost 3 bases. CDR3 length equals 17 residues. The germline V gene has CDR1 SGHAT and CDR2 FQNNGV. This chain's CDR3 is CASSLYRGQGADTEAFF. CDR3 nucleotides: TGTGCCAGCAGCTTATATAGGGGACAGGGGGCGGACACTGAAGCTTTCTTT.

This chain links TRBV14 with TRBJ2-3, with 9 nucleotides matching TRBD1. Germline CDR1 SGHDN, CDR2 FVKESK. The CDR3 contains 15 residues. Trimming took 1 base from V and 6 from J; bases not matched to a gene: 5. CDR3 in DNA: TGTGCCAGCAGCCAAGGGGACAGGGTTTTGGATACGCAGTATTTT. Protein: CASSQGDRVLDTQYF.

The genes are TRBV2 and TRBJ1-1; D unclear. Trimming pared 6 bases from V and 7 bases from J, leaving 6 bases between. This CDR3 is 10 amino acids long. CDR1 is SNHLY, CDR2 FYNNEI, per germline. The CDR3 spells CASSPREAFF. The CDR3 nucleotides are TGTGCCAGCAGCCCCCGTGAAGCTTTCTTT.

The chain is built from TRBV2 and TRBJ1-5, with a possible D match to TRBD1 (5 bases). The CDR3 is 13 amino acids. The V end lost 2 bases, the J end lost 7 bases, and 9 bases lay between the germline ends. CDR1 and CDR2 from the germline V gene are SNHLY and FYNNEI. The CDR3 DNA reads TGTGCCAGCAGTGAACGGGGGAGCCAGCCCCAGCATTTT. Encoded protein: CASSERGSQPQHF.

The chain carries TRBV9 and TRBJ1-4; TRBD1 matches at 7 bases. Per the germline V gene, CDR1 is SGDLS and CDR2 is YYNGEE. J gave up 3 bases and V 0 bases, and 2 bases lay outside the gene matches. This CDR3 has 15 residues. The CDR3 DNA sequence: TGTGCCAGCAGCGTAGGGGACAGTTCTAATGAAAAACTGTTTTTT. It codes for CASSVGDSSNEKLFF. The complete variable domain, with remaining parts taken from reference TRBV9 and TRBJ1-4, reads DSGVTQTPKHLITATGQRVTLRCSPRSGDLSVYWYQQSLDQGLQFLIQYYNGEERAKGNILERFSAQQFPDLHSELNLSSLELGDSALYFCASSVGDSSNEKLFFGSGTQLSVL.

The chain carries TRBV9 and TRBJ2-3; 9 nucleotides match TRBD2. Germline trimming cut 4 bases from V and 2 bases from J; bases unmatched to any gene: 5. This CDR3 has 15 amino acids. Germline-derived CDR1 and CDR2 are SGDLS and YYNGEE. CDR3 DNA sequence: TGTGCCAGCAGCCGATCGGGACTAGCCACAGATACGCAGTATTTT. It encodes CASSRSGLATDTQYF.

The rearrangement joins TRBV19 to TRBJ2-2, with D possibly TRBD1 on 6 matching bases. V lost 5 bases and J lost 1, with 14 bases in between. Germline V CDR1 and CDR2: LNHDA, SQIVND (reference sequence). This CDR3 contains 16 residues. As DNA, the CDR3 is TGTGCCAGTAGTCCCATTCGGGACAAGAACACCGGGGAGCTGTTTTTT. Its protein product is CASSPIRDKNTGELFF.

The chain links TRBV5-6 to TRBJ2-1; D unresolved. V lost 0 bases, J lost 9 bases, and 7 bases lay in between. CDR3 length: 12 residues. Germline CDR1 is SGHDT and CDR2 is YYEEEE. Written as DNA, the CDR3 is TGTGCCAGCAGCTTGGGAGCATTTGAGCAGTTCTTC. This codes for CASSLGAFEQFF.

The sample holds a few counts of this clone. The J gene is TRBJ1-4, the V gene TRBV5-6, with 8 bases fitting TRBD1. The ends lost 4 bases at V and 7 bases at J; junction bases unmatched: 9. This CDR3 comprises 15 residues. Germline lookup yields CDR1 SGHDT and CDR2 YYEEEE. The CDR3 spells CASSTQGAVGEKLFF. In nucleotides, the CDR3 is TGTGCCAGCAGCACTCAGGGGGCGGTGGGTGAAAAACTGTTTTTT.

The gene calls are TRBV18 and TRBJ1-2; the D gene is possibly TRBD1 (5 bases). CDR1 is KGHSH and CDR2 is LQKENI in the germline V gene. There are 14 residues in the CDR3. V lost 3 bases, J lost 3 bases, and 11 bases lay in between. CDR3 bases: TGTGCCAGCTCACCCTCGACAGCCTACTATGGCTACACCTTC. This codes for CASSPSTAYYGYTF.

This sequence joins TRBV5-1 and TRBJ2-7, with 9 bases identical to TRBD1. There are 17 residues in the CDR3. Germline assignment: CDR1 SGHRS and CDR2 YFSETQ. The J segment lost 2 bases and the V segment lost 0 bases, leaving 9 bases of the junction unmatched. The CDR3 loop is CASSLAMPGTGTYEQYF. The CDR3 DNA follows: TGCGCCAGCAGCTTGGCCATGCCCGGGACAGGGACCTACGAGCAGTACTTC.

This sequence joins TRBV12-3 or TRBV12-4 and TRBJ2-2; D gene uncertain. This CDR3 is 11 amino acids long. V gave up 5 bases and J gave up 10 bases, with 8 bases separating them. CDR3 coding DNA: TGTGCCAGCAGTCTCCGTATGGAGCTGTTTTTT. Protein: CASSLRMELFF.